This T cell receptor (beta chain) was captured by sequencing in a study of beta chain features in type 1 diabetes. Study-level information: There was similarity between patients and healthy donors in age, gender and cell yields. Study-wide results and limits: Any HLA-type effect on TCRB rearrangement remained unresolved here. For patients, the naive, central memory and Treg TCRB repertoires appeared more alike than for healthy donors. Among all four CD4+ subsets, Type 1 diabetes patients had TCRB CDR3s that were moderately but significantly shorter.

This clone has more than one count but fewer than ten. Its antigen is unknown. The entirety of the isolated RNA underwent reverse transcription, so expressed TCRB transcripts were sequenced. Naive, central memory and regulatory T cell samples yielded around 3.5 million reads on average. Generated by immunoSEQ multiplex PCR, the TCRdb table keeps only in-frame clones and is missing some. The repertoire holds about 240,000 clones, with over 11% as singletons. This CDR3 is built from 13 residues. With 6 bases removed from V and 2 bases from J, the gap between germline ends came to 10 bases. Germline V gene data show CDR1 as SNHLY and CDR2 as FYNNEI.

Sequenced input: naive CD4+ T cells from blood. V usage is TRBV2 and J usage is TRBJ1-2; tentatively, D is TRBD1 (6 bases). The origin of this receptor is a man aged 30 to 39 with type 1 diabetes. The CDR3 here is CASRDSLNYGYTF. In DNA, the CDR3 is TGTGCCAGCAGGGACAGCCTGAACTATGGCTACACCTTC. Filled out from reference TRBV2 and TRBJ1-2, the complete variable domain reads EPEVTQTPSHQVTQMGQEVILRCVPISNHLYFYWYRQILGQKVEFLVSFYNNEISEKSEIFDDQFSVERPDGSNFTLKIRSTKLEDSAMYFCASRDSLNYGYTFGSGTRLTVV.